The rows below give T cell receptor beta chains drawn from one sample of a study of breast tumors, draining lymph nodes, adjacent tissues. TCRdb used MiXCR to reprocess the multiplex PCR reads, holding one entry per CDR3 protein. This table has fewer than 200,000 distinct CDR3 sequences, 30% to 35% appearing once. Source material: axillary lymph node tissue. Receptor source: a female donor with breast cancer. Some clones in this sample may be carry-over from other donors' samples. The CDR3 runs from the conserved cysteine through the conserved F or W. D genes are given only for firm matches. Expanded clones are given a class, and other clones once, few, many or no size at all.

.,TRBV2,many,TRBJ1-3,TGTGCCAGCAGTGAGGGCCAGCTCGCCATATATTTT,CASSEGQLAIYF
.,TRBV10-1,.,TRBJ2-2,TGCGCCAACGGGGCCGGGGACTCTGGAAACACCGGGGAGCTGTTTTTT,CANGAGDSGNTGELFF
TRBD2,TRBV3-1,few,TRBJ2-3,TGTGCCAGCAGCGCCCAGCTCGGGGAGGGCGGGGGGGGAGATACGCAGTATTTT,CASSAQLGEGGGGDTQYF
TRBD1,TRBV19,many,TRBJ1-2,TGTGCCAGTATCCCGACAGGGGGCAGGGTAGATGGCTACACCTTC,CASIPTGGRVDGYTF
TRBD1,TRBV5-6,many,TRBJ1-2,TGTGCCAGCAGCTTTGGGACAGGCCTCCGAGGGGGCTACACCTTC,CASSFGTGLRGGYTF
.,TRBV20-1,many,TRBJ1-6,TGCAGTGCTAGGCCCCAGCTCAATTCACCCCTCCACTTT,CSARPQLNSPLHF
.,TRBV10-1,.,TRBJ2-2,TGTGCCAGCCTAGGGCTAGCGAGGGGCACCGGGGAGCTGTTTTTT,CASLGLARGTGELFF
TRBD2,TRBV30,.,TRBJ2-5,TGTGCCTGGAGTGTACTAGCGGGGGGGTACCAAGAGACCCAGTACTTC,CAWSVLAGGYQETQYF
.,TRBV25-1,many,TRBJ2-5,TGTGCCAGCAGTCCCTGGGGGGGCTTGGAGACCCAGTACTTC,CASSPWGGLETQYF
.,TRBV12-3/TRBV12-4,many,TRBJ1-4,TGTGCCAGCAGTTTCGGGCAGTCAAAACTGTTTTTT,CASSFGQSKLFF
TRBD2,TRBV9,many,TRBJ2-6,TGTGCCAGCAGCGCCCGGACTAGCGGGGGCTCTGGGGCCAACGTCCTGACTTTC,CASSARTSGGSGANVLTF
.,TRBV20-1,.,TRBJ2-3,TGCAGTGCTATACAGGAACCTACTAGCACAGATACGCAGTATTTT,CSAIQEPTSTDTQYF
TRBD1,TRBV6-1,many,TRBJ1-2,TGTGCCAGCAACCAAGACAGGGTCTATGGCTACACCTTC,CASNQDRVYGYTF
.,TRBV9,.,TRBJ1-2,TGTGCCAGCAGCGTAGATGGGTACACCTTC,CASSVDGYTF
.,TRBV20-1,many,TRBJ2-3,TGCAGTGCTAGAGTCAGCGGATATAGCACAGATACGCAGTATTTT,CSARVSGYSTDTQYF
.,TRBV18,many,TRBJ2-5,TGTGCCAGCTCACCACCGGTACAGACCCAGTACTTC,CASSPPVQTQYF
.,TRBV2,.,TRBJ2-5,TGTGCCACCAGCGCCCACTCCCAAGAGACCCAGTACTTC,CATSAHSQETQYF
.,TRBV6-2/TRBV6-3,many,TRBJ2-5,TGTGCCAGCAGTTACTCACGGTTAGTGGAGACCCAGTACTTC,CASSYSRLVETQYF
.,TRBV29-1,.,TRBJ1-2,TGCAGCGTTGTAACTGACACTTTGTATGGCTACACCTTC,CSVVTDTLYGYTF
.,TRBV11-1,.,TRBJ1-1,TGTGCCAGCAGTATTACGACGGGGCATGGGAACACTGAAGCTTTCTTT,CASSITTGHGNTEAFF
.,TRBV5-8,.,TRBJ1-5,TGTGCCAGCAGCTTAGGATTTATGGGGTATCAGCCCCAGCATTTT,CASSLGFMGYQPQHF
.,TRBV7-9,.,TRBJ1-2,TGTGCCAGCGGCCCGGGGGAGGGTTGGTATGGCTACACCTTC,CASGPGEGWYGYTF
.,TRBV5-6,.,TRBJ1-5,TGTGCCAGCAGCTTGGATCCAGGTCCCCAGCATTTT,CASSLDPGPQHF
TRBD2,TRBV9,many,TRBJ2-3,TGTGCCAGCAGCTTTAGCGGGGGCGCGGGTACAGATACGCAGTATTTT,CASSFSGGAGTDTQYF
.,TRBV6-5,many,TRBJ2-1,TGTGCCAGCAGCACAGAGGGCTATGAGCAGTTCTTC,CASSTEGYEQFF